These T cell receptor beta chains were read from a single sample in a study of T cell responses to AZD1222 COVID-19 vaccine. Method: immunoSEQ multiplex PCR; TCRdb's copy keeps in-frame clones and lacks some. The sample holds about 200,000 clones, roughly 92% seen once. Sequences were derived from peripheral blood, sampled 28 days after the second AZD1222 dose. All receptors derive from an adult who received the AZD1222 COVID-19 vaccine. The CDR3 runs from the conserved cysteine through the conserved F or W. A D gene is named only where the DNA matches it firmly. Some rows mark clone size as missing; the rest say once, few, many or name a class of expanded clone.

V gene	J gene	D gene	clone size	CDR3 DNA	CDR3 protein
TRBV29-1	TRBJ1-5	TRBD1	NA	TGCAGCGTTTCGACAGGGACGGGTGATCAGCCCCAGCATTTT	CSVSTGTGDQPQHF
TRBV6-6	TRBJ2-3	NA	NA	TGTGCCAGCAGTTACTGGGCAGGGGGGACAGATACGCAGTATTTT	CASSYWAGGTDTQYF
TRBV6-5	TRBJ2-6	NA	NA	TGTGCCAGCACCCCCCCGGGTAGGGCCAACGTCCTGACTTTC	CASTPPGRANVLTF
TRBV18	TRBJ1-5	NA	once	TGTGCCAGCTCACCAAATACCGGGATAAGTCAGCCCCAGCATTTT	CASSPNTGISQPQHF
TRBV7-6	TRBJ2-5	TRBD2	NA	TGTGCCAGCAGACCTCCGGGACTAGAGCAGGGGACCCAGTACTTC	CASRPPGLEQGTQYF
TRBV11-2	TRBJ1-5	NA	NA	TGTGCCAGCAGCTTAGACCGGGGTCAGCCCCAGCATTTT	CASSLDRGQPQHF
TRBV3-1/TRBV3-2	TRBJ1-6	NA	NA	TGTGCCAGCAGCCAAGATCCCCGGGCCCGGGAGGCCCTCCACTTT	CASSQDPRAREALHF
TRBV7-9	TRBJ1-2	NA	NA	TGTGCCAGCAGCTTAGGGGTGGCGGGCAACTATGGCTACACCTTC	CASSLGVAGNYGYTF
TRBV27	TRBJ2-1	NA	NA	TGTGCCAGCAGTTTGGGACAAGAGCAGTTCTTC	CASSLGQEQFF
TRBV3-1/TRBV3-2	TRBJ1-6	TRBD1	NA	TGTGCCAGCAGCCGCGGGACAGTTGGATCACCCCTCCACTTT	CASSRGTVGSPLHF
TRBV3-1/TRBV3-2	TRBJ1-5	NA	NA	TGTGCCAGCAGCCAAGGATCCGTGGGGACGGGTCAGCCCCAGCATTTT	CASSQGSVGTGQPQHF
TRBV5-4	TRBJ1-5	NA	NA	TGTGCCAGCAGCTTGGGGGGCCAGAGGGGCAGCAATCAGCCCCAGCATTTT	CASSLGGQRGSNQPQHF
TRBV9	TRBJ2-1	TRBD1	NA	TGTGCCAGCAGCGTAGAGGGACAGGGTATTGATGAGCAGTTCTTC	CASSVEGQGIDEQFF
TRBV6-5	TRBJ2-3	NA	NA	TGTGCCAGCCGACGGCCCGGGGCCGTCACAGATACGCAGTATTTT	CASRRPGAVTDTQYF
TRBV18	TRBJ2-1	TRBD2	NA	TGTGCCAGCTCACCTACGGGGGACTATCTCTCCTACAATGAGCAGTTCTTC	CASSPTGDYLSYNEQFF
TRBV5-1	TRBJ2-1	TRBD2	once	TGCGCCAGCAGCTTGGACGGGGGGGCCCTTTACAATGAGCAGTTCTTC	CASSLDGGALYNEQFF
TRBV7-4	TRBJ1-3	NA	once	TGTGCCAGCAGCTTAGAGTGTGGGGGTGGTGAGCTCTCTGGAAACACCATATATTTT	CASSLECGGGELSGNTIYF
TRBV7-2	TRBJ2-5	TRBD2	NA	TGTGCCAGCAGCTTAGTCGACTCGCGGGGGGCGGGGGAGACCCAGTACTTC	CASSLVDSRGAGETQYF
TRBV6-5	TRBJ2-5	TRBD1	NA	TGTGCCAGCAGTTCGCTGGGGAGAAAGACAGGGGTGACCCAGTACTTC	CASSSLGRKTGVTQYF
TRBV30	TRBJ2-7	NA	NA	TGTGCCTGGAGTCCACCGGGACCCGTACAGTACTTC	CAWSPPGPVQYF
TRBV3-1/TRBV3-2	TRBJ2-5	TRBD1	NA	TGTGCCAGCAGCCAAGAACAGGACAGGGGGCTAACAGAGCGAGAGACCCAGTACTTC	CASSQEQDRGLTERETQYF
TRBV4-2	TRBJ1-2	NA	NA	TGTGCCAGCAGCCAAGATCGCGACCCCTATGGCTACACCTTC	CASSQDRDPYGYTF
TRBV28	TRBJ1-5	NA	NA	TGTGCCAGCAGTTCAGGGGCGACCCTTTATCAGCCCCAGCATTTT	CASSSGATLYQPQHF
TRBV4-1	TRBJ1-5	NA	once	TGCGCCAGCAGCCAAGAAGTCTTATATCAGCCCCAGCATTTT	CASSQEVLYQPQHF
TRBV25-1	TRBJ2-7	TRBD1	NA	TGTGCCAGCAGTTGGGGGACAGGGGGCTACGAGCAGTACTTC	CASSWGTGGYEQYF
TRBV6-6	TRBJ2-7	NA	NA	TGTGCCAGCAGGGCGGACAGCCTCTACGAGCAGTACTTC	CASRADSLYEQYF
TRBV6-5	TRBJ2-7	NA	NA	TGTGCCAGCAGGCAGGACAGCTCCTACGAGCAGTACTTC	CASRQDSSYEQYF
TRBV3-1/TRBV3-2	TRBJ2-2	NA	once	TGTGCCAGCAGCCAACAAAATTGGTACAGCAACACCGGGGAGCTGTTTTTT	CASSQQNWYSNTGELFF
TRBV28	TRBJ1-2	TRBD1	NA	TGTGCCAGCAGATCCGGGACAGACTATGGCTACACCTTC	CASRSGTDYGYTF
TRBV5-1	TRBJ2-6	NA	NA	TGCGCCAGCAGCCCCGGACAGACCTCTGGGGCCAACGTCCTGACTTTC	CASSPGQTSGANVLTF
TRBV3-1/TRBV3-2	TRBJ2-1	TRBD2	NA	TGTGCCAGCAGCCATCCTCAGGCGGGGGGATTCTACAATGAGCAGTTCTTC	CASSHPQAGGFYNEQFF
TRBV27	TRBJ1-1	NA	NA	TGTGCCAGCAGTTTCCTCGGGGGCACTGAAGCTTTCTTT	CASSFLGGTEAFF
TRBV5-5	TRBJ1-4	NA	NA	TGTGCCAGCAGCCGTGGACGGCTTGCAACTAATGAAAAACTGTTTTTT	CASSRGRLATNEKLFF
TRBV5-5	TRBJ1-1	TRBD1	NA	TGTGCCAGCAGCTCACAGACAGGGGGCGGTGAAGCTTTCTTT	CASSSQTGGGEAFF
TRBV5-1	TRBJ2-2	TRBD1	NA	TGCGCCAGCAGCGGGACAGGGCCCGGGGAGCTGTTTTTT	CASSGTGPGELFF
TRBV6-6	TRBJ2-1	NA	NA	TGTGCCAGCAGTCGCACCCATTGGGGGGCGAGCTCCTACAATGAGCAGTTCTTC	CASSRTHWGASSYNEQFF
TRBV7-2	TRBJ1-5	NA	NA	TGTGCCAGCACCCGTTATAGCAATCAGCCCCAGCATTTT	CASTRYSNQPQHF
TRBV18	TRBJ2-1	NA	NA	TGTGCCAGCTCACAGGTGGGCAATGAGCAGTTCTTC	CASSQVGNEQFF
TRBV30	TRBJ1-2	NA	NA	TGTGCCTCCGGTCGGGAAACAGGGTCCTATGGCTACACCTTC	CASGRETGSYGYTF
TRBV4-1	TRBJ2-4	NA	NA	TGCGCCAGCAGCCAAGACCAGGGGTTAACCAAAAACATTCAGTACTTC	CASSQDQGLTKNIQYF
TRBV9	TRBJ2-1	NA	once	TGTGCCAGCAGCGTACGGGGAGGTGGCTACAATGAGCAGTTCTTC	CASSVRGGGYNEQFF
TRBV20-1	TRBJ1-4	NA	once	TGCAGCGTAGGGACTAATGAAAAACTGTTTTTT	CSVGTNEKLFF
TRBV29-1	TRBJ1-4	NA	once	TGCAGCGTTTCCCCGGGCCTCGGGGTCGGTGAAAAACTGTTTTTT	CSVSPGLGVGEKLFF
TRBV11-1	TRBJ1-1	NA	NA	TGTGCCAGCAGCTTAGGACCTCTGAACACTGAAGCTTTCTTT	CASSLGPLNTEAFF
TRBV18	TRBJ2-1	NA	NA	TGTGCCAGCTCACCAATCAGGGCCCTCTACAATGAGCAGTTCTTC	CASSPIRALYNEQFF
TRBV6-5	TRBJ2-7	NA	NA	TGTGCCAGCAGTTACTCGACAGTCAGCTCCTACGAGCAGTACTTC	CASSYSTVSSYEQYF
TRBV5-7	TRBJ1-1	TRBD1	NA	TGTGCCAGCAGCTTGGTCAGGGGGCGCGGTACTGAAGCTTTCTTT	CASSLVRGRGTEAFF
TRBV6-5	TRBJ2-7	TRBD1	NA	TGTGCCAGCAGGGGACAGGGGGGGATGTACGAGCAGTACTTC	CASRGQGGMYEQYF
TRBV28	TRBJ2-5	TRBD1	NA	TGTGCCAGCAGTGGGGGACAGGGGTCCCTATTAGGAGAGACCCAGTACTTC	CASSGGQGSLLGETQYF
TRBV11-1	TRBJ2-5	NA	NA	TGTGCCAGCAGCTTTGGGGCAGACCCCCAAGAGACCCAGTACTTC	CASSFGADPQETQYF